These 9 T cell receptor beta chains were sequenced from one sample in a study of metastatic and nonmetastatic thyroid tumors (dated by TCRdb to 2018 to 2020). The library was made by PCR. The listed sequencing device is Illumina HiSeq 4000. The raw public data were reprocessed by TCRdb itself: fastp quality trimming at Q25, MiXCR clonotype calling, in-frame beta chains only. The table for this sample lists roughly 83,000 clones; 15% of them were counted only once. The ten biggest clones cover 3.6% of the sample. No patient had received any treatment before thyroid surgery. Sequencing was done on a sample of blood. These receptors all come from a female donor with papillary thyroid cancer or a benign thyroid nodule (not recorded which). Some clones in this sample may be carry-over from other donors' samples.

This clone has a handful of counts. Sequence at one end of the junction differs from germline and may be a read error. V is TRBV6-1 and J is TRBJ1-5; no clear D gene. This CDR3 spans 13 amino acids. Germline V gene lookup returns CDR1 MNHNS and CDR2 SASEGT. CDR3 in amino acids: CTSSNYWYQPQHF. The DNA of the CDR3 is TGTACCAGCAGTAATTATTGGTATCAGCCCCAGCATTTT.

With respect to this clone: A read error may be the cause here, since a much bigger clone is one base away. Other DNA sequences from this sample encode an identical CDR3 as well. The chain links TRBV3-1 to TRBJ1-2, with D unresolved. Germline V gene sequence: CDR1 LGHDT, CDR2 YNNKEL (reference sequence). The CDR3 consists of 10 residues. As DNA, the CDR3 is TGTGCCAGCAGCGGGGATGGCTATACCTTC. It yields the protein CASSGDGYTF.

This clone was counted many times. This chain joins TRBV18 and TRBJ2-1, with D possibly TRBD1 on 5 matching bases. Germline CDR1 is KGHSH and CDR2 is LQKENI. The CDR3 covers 15 residues. Trimming removed 3 bases at V and 0 bases at J, with 9 bases between. DNA for the CDR3: TGTGCCAGCTCACCTCAGGGCGCCTCCTACAATGAGCAGTTCTTC. This encodes CASSPQGASYNEQFF. Full variable domain (remainder filled in from reference TRBV18 and TRBJ2-1): NAGVMQNPRHLVRRRGQEARLRCSPMKGHSHVYWYRQLPEEGLKFMVYLQKENIIDESGMPKERFSAEFPKEGPSILRIQQVVRGDSAAYFCASSPQGASYNEQFFGPGTRLTVL.

This clone has a count of ten or more. The rearrangement uses TRBV5-1 and TRBJ2-3; 7 positions agree with TRBD2. CDR1 is SGHRS and CDR2 is YFSETQ in the germline V gene. Trimming cost V 9 bases and J 0 bases; bases outside gene matches: 10. The CDR3 runs to 15 residues. CDR3 residues: CATSPSGLSTDTQYF. CDR3 in DNA: TGCGCCACCTCCCCTAGCGGACTAAGCACAGATACGCAGTATTTT.

The rearrangement joins TRBV20-1 to TRBJ1-1, with 8 bases matching TRBD1. V dropped 2 bases and J dropped 3; count of bases not matched to a gene: 5. This CDR3 is 14 amino acids long. CDR1 is DFQATT and CDR2 is SNEGSKA in the germline V gene (reference sequence). As DNA, the CDR3 is TGCAGTGCTAGACGGGACAGGCCGGACACTGAAGCTTTCTTT. The encoded protein is CSARRDRPDTEAFF.

This clone has at least ten counts. The chain couples TRBV5-1 to TRBJ2-3, with 8 nucleotides matching TRBD2. Trimming cost V 6 bases and J 0 bases; bases outside gene matches: 15. CDR1 and CDR2 (germline): SGHRS, YFSETQ. The CDR3 runs 18 residues. CDR3 region: CASNPRGGGPGSTDTQYF. The CDR3, as DNA: TGCGCCAGCAACCCTCGGGGCGGGGGGCCCGGCAGCACAGATACGCAGTATTTT. The full variable domain, its missing parts supplied by reference TRBV5-1 and TRBJ2-3, is KAGVTQTPRYLIKTRGQQVTLSCSPISGHRSVSWYQQTPGQGLQFLFEYFSETQRNKGNFPGRFSGRQFSNSRSEMNVSTLELGDSALYLCASNPRGGGPGSTDTQYFGPGTRLTVL.

With regard to this clone: Because it lacks the conserved phenylalanine or tryptophan at the end, this CDR3 is likely a read error. This rearrangement joins TRBV5-1 to TRBJ2-7, with D possibly matching TRBD1 (6 bases). The germline V gene encodes CDR1 SGHRS and CDR2 YFSETQ. The ends were cut back, 2 bases at V and 5 bases at J, with 11 bases in the middle. The CDR3 consists of 13 residues. The CDR3 DNA reads TGCGCCAGCAGCTTTCCAGGGGTCCACGAGCAGTACCTC. This translates into CASSFPGVHEQYL.

This clone was seen repeatedly, ten times or more. The genes are TRBV28 and TRBJ1-2, with 9 bases lining up with TRBD1. Germline CDR1 and CDR2: MDHEN and SYDVKM. With 1 base clipped from V and 3 bases from J, the junction kept 12 bases outside the gene matches. The CDR3 length is 18 residues. In DNA, the CDR3 is TGTGCCAGCAGTTTATATAACAGGGGGCGCCTGGAGGACTATGGCTACACCTTC. This encodes CASSLYNRGRLEDYGYTF.

This clone was seen at least ten times. The chain recombines TRBV2 with TRBJ2-7, with D perhaps matching TRBD1 or TRBD2 (5 bases each). Germline-derived CDR1 and CDR2 are SNHLY and FYNNEI. V dropped 8 bases and J dropped 9 bases, with 20 bases sitting between them. The CDR3 has 13 residues. The CDR3 region has the DNA TGTGCCAGCTCGCCGGGGACCGCCGGGTGGCAGTACTTC. Its translation is CASSPGTAGWQYF.